The 23 T cell receptor beta chains presented below share a single source sample, sequenced in a study of PD-1 blockade in classical Hodgkin lymphoma. Patients all relapsed after autologous stem cell transplantation, and there was variation in brentuximab vedotin exposure. Generated by immunoSEQ multiplex PCR, the TCRdb table keeps only in-frame clones and is missing some. Altogether under 30,000 clones are present, 55% to 75% being singletons, with the ten largest covering approximately 16%. Source: peripheral blood mononuclear cells (PBMCs), taken before the second cycle of nivolumab. Receptors originate from a human donor with classical Hodgkin lymphoma.

In its sample, this clone ranks as medium-sized. This sequence joins TRBV4-2 and TRBJ2-1; 13 nucleotides line up with TRBD2. CDR1 is LGHNA and CDR2 is YNFKEQ in the germline V gene. The CDR3 has 22 amino acids. Unmatched junction bases numbered 15, after V lost 0 bases and J lost 1 base. For the CDR3, the DNA is TGTGCCAGCAGCCAAGAACCGTTCATACTAGCGGGGGGGGTTAGGTCCTACAATGAGCAGTTCTTC. Encoded protein: CASSQEPFILAGGVRSYNEQFF.

V usage is TRBV7-2 and J usage is TRBJ1-5; unclear D gene. V was clipped by 1 base and J by 0 bases, with 7 bases between them. This CDR3 contains 15 residues. Germline V gives CDR1 SGHTA, CDR2 FQGNSA. CDR3 sequence: CASSLEGSSNQPQHF. Written as DNA, the CDR3 is TGTGCCAGCAGCTTAGAAGGCAGTAGCAATCAGCCCCAGCATTTT. The full variable domain, its missing parts supplied by reference TRBV7-2 and TRBJ1-5, is GAGVSQSPSNKVTEKGKDVELRCDPISGHTALYWYRQSLGQGLEFLIYFQGNSAPDKSGLPSDRFSAERTGGSVSTLTIQRTQQEDSAVYLCASSLEGSSNQPQHFGDGTRLSIL.

The chain uses TRBV6-5 and TRBJ1-1, with TRBD1 matching over 7 bases. Germline loops: CDR1 MNHEY, CDR2 SVGAGI. The J segment lost 10 bases and the V segment lost 5 bases, leaving 7 bases of the junction unmatched. This CDR3 spans 12 amino acids. The CDR3 DNA follows: TGTGCCAGCAGTGACAGGGTCGGGGGAGCTTTCTTT. Translation gives CASSDRVGGAFF.

The rearrangement uses TRBV25-1 and TRBJ2-6; no firm D call. V lost 3 bases and J lost 2, with 11 bases in between. The CDR3 is made up of 16 amino acids. The germline V gene encodes CDR1 MGHDK and CDR2 SYGVNS. CDR3 in amino acids: CASSEAWVTGANVLTF. Here the CDR3 DNA reads TGTGCCAGCAGTGAGGCATGGGTTACTGGGGCCAACGTCCTGACTTTC.

This clone was seen only a few times. The chain has TRBV6-6 and TRBJ1-6; D remains ambiguous. The CDR3 consists of 10 residues. The V end lost 11 bases, the J end lost 11 bases, and 10 bases lay between the germline ends. Germline values: CDR1 MNHNY, CDR2 SVGAGI (reference sequence). The CDR3 here is CACCFPPLHF. In DNA, the CDR3 is TGTGCCTGCTGCTTCCCACCCCTCCACTTT.

The chain employs TRBV28 and TRBJ1-1; 8 nucleotides agree with TRBD1. There are 14 residues in the CDR3. J was trimmed by 1 base and V by 4 bases; bases with no gene match: 2. CDR1 MDHEN and CDR2 SYDVKM come from the germline V gene. Written as DNA, the CDR3 is TGTGCCAGCAGTTCCGGACAGGGGAACACTGAAGCTTTCTTT. Translated, it gives CASSSGQGNTEAFF.

This clone ranks as medium-sized. The V and J genes are TRBV5-1 and TRBJ1-5, with D tentatively TRBD1 (5 bases). There are 15 residues in the CDR3. Germline loops: CDR1 SGHRS, CDR2 YFSETQ. V was cut by 0 bases and J by 6 bases, with 13 bases left in between. The CDR3 is CASSLAGGPLQPQHF. The CDR3 DNA reads as TGCGCCAGCAGCTTGGCCGGGGGACCCCTTCAGCCCCAGCATTTT.

V and J are TRBV2 and TRBJ1-1, with D unresolved. CDR1 SNHLY and CDR2 FYNNEI come from the germline V gene. V gave up 4 bases and J gave up 4 bases, with 10 bases separating them. The CDR3 loop spans 13 amino acids. The CDR3 here is CASSVGSGTEAFF. DNA for the CDR3: TGTGCCAGCAGTGTGGGATCAGGCACTGAAGCTTTCTTT.

This clone was detected ten times or more. This sequence joins TRBV7-2 and TRBJ2-5; TRBD2 is a possible D gene (6 bases). Per the germline V gene, CDR1 is SGHTA and CDR2 is FQGNSA. The V end lost 7 bases, the J end lost 4 bases, and 19 bases lay between the germline ends. The CDR3 has 15 amino acids. The CDR3 protein is CASTDQGLIIETQYF. The CDR3 DNA follows: TGTGCCAGCACGGACCAGGGACTCATAATAGAGACCCAGTACTTC.

The chain uses TRBV7-8 and TRBJ2-2, with D perhaps given as TRBD1 or TRBD2 (6 bases each). V gave up 3 bases and J gave up 7 bases, with 12 bases separating them. The CDR3 covers 14 residues. CDR1 is SGHVS, CDR2 FQNEAQ, per germline. CDR3 sequence (DNA): TGTGCCAGCAGCTTGGTCAGGGGAGGCGGGGAGCTGTTTTTT. This gives the protein CASSLVRGGGELFF.

With respect to this clone: In the same sample, other DNA sequences code for this CDR3. V is TRBV7-2 and J is TRBJ1-6; tentative D call: TRBD1 (5 bases). CDR1 is SGHTA, CDR2 FQGNSA, per germline. The V end was cut by 5 bases, the J end by 9 bases, with 11 bases between. This CDR3 is 13 amino acids long. The CDR3 DNA reads TGTGCCAGCAGCCCGACGCAGGGTTCACCCCTCCACTTT. This gives the protein CASSPTQGSPLHF.

This clone was found once. This chain uses TRBV10-2 with TRBJ1-6; D is possibly TRBD1 (5 bases). Germline assignment: CDR1 WSHSY and CDR2 SAAADI. V was shortened by 4 bases and J by 7 bases, with 14 bases between the two germline ends. There are 15 residues in the CDR3. CDR3 in DNA: TGCGCCAGCAGTGGGGACGGGCGTCGGAATTCACCCCTCCACTTT. This codes for CASSGDGRRNSPLHF.

This clone has more than one count but fewer than ten. This chain joins TRBV19 and TRBJ1-5; possibly TRBD1 for D (5 bases). This CDR3 comprises 13 residues. From germline, CDR1 is LNHDA and CDR2 SQIVND (reference sequence). Trimming stripped 6 bases from V and 11 bases from J, with 17 bases between. This CDR3 reads CASSELGDQTQHF. The CDR3 DNA sequence: TGTGCCAGTAGCGAGCTCGGGGACCAAACCCAGCATTTT.

This clone was observed a handful of times. The chain employs TRBV28 and TRBJ2-3, with 8 nucleotides matching TRBD1. V trimming: 6 bases; J trimming: 6 bases; junction bases outside the gene matches: 5. Germline CDR1 reads MDHEN; CDR2 reads SYDVKM. There are 13 residues in the CDR3. For the CDR3, the DNA is TGTGCCAGCAGGCTACAGGGGGTTGATACGCAGTATTTT. Its protein product is CASRLQGVDTQYF. The full variable domain, its missing parts supplied by reference TRBV28 and TRBJ2-3, is DVKVTQSSRYLVKRTGEKVFLECVQDMDHENMFWYRQDPGLGLRLIYFSYDVKMKEKGDIPEGYSVSREKKERFSLILESASTNQTSMYLCASRLQGVDTQYFGPGTRLTVL.

J is TRBJ2-3 and V is TRBV4-2; D is undetermined. Looked up from germline, CDR1 is LGHNA and CDR2 is YNFKEQ. V lost 5 bases to trimming and J lost 0 bases, with 3 bases between them. The length of the CDR3 is 12 residues. CDR3 amino acids: CASSYSTDTQYF. As DNA, the CDR3 is TGTGCCAGCAGCTATAGCACAGATACGCAGTATTTT.

The table lists this clone with a count of one. The chain is built from TRBV28 and TRBJ2-5; 7 bases are shared with TRBD1. The germline V gene has CDR1 MDHEN and CDR2 SYDVKM. Unmatched junction bases numbered 14, after V lost 5 bases and J lost 2 bases. The CDR3 is 17 amino acids. The CDR3 region is CASSPLGTSQGQETQYF. CDR3 nucleotides: TGTGCCAGCAGTCCCCTCGGGACATCACAGGGGCAAGAGACCCAGTACTTC. Full variable domain (outside the CDR3, taken from reference TRBV28 and TRBJ2-5): DVKVTQSSRYLVKRTGEKVFLECVQDMDHENMFWYRQDPGLGLRLIYFSYDVKMKEKGDIPEGYSVSREKKERFSLILESASTNQTSMYLCASSPLGTSQGQETQYFGPGTRLLVL.

This chain connects TRBV6-4 to TRBJ2-6; D is unclear. CDR1 and CDR2 from the germline V gene are MRHNA and SNTAGT. The CDR3 is made up of 14 amino acids. Trimming left V 3 bases short and J 2 bases short, with 5 bases between. Here the CDR3 DNA reads TGTGCCAGCAGTGAGGCTACTGGGGCCAACGTCCTGACTTTC. It yields the protein CASSEATGANVLTF.

The chain employs TRBV5-6 and TRBJ1-5; 8 bases fit TRBD1. Unmatched junction bases numbered 10, after V lost 1 base and J lost 1 base. The germline CDR1 and CDR2 sequences are SGHDT and YYEEEE. The CDR3 loop spans 18 amino acids. The CDR3 sequence is CASSLSDREVGSNQPQHF. In DNA form, the CDR3 reads TGTGCCAGCAGCTTGTCGGACAGGGAAGTTGGGAGCAATCAGCCCCAGCATTTT.

This clone is labeled medium-sized (0.01 to 0.1%). The V gene is TRBV28, the J gene TRBJ2-1; D is unresolved. The CDR3 is 14 amino acids. V shed 2 bases and J shed 9 bases, with 14 bases lying between them. Germline-derived CDR1 and CDR2 are MDHEN and SYDVKM. CDR3 sequence (DNA): TGTGCCAGCAGTTTAGGGCAGCCAAACAGTGAGCAGTTCTTC. Amino acid sequence: CASSLGQPNSEQFF.

This chain joins TRBV27 and TRBJ2-6; 7 bases line up with TRBD1. The CDR3 runs 16 residues. The germline gives CDR1 MNHEY, CDR2 SMNVEV (reference sequence). V was pared by 7 bases and J by 2 bases, with 8 bases of the junction left unmatched. This CDR3 reads CASTRQGWAGANVLTF. CDR3 bases: TGTGCCAGCACCCGACAGGGTTGGGCTGGGGCCAACGTCCTGACTTTC.

The chain employs TRBV28 and TRBJ2-5, with a possible D match to TRBD1 (6 bases). This CDR3 is built from 14 residues. V shed 7 bases and J shed 2 bases, with 14 bases lying between them. Germline V gene sequence: CDR1 MDHEN, CDR2 SYDVKM. For the CDR3, the DNA is TGTGCCAGCAATTCCAGGCAGGGGCAAGAGACCCAGTACTTC. Translating gives CASNSRQGQETQYF.

The J gene is TRBJ1-3, the V gene TRBV7-6; tentatively, D is TRBD1 (5 bases). CDR1 and CDR2 from the germline V gene are SGHVS and FNYEAQ. The CDR3 has 17 amino acids. The V end lost 1 base, the J end lost 2 bases, and 15 bases lay between the germline ends. In nucleotides, the CDR3 is TGTGCCAGCAGCTTAGATCGTAGGGGCCGCCCTGGAAACACCATATATTTT. Amino acids: CASSLDRRGRPGNTIYF.

The V gene is TRBV7-2, the J gene TRBJ2-1; no clear D gene. The germline gives CDR1 SGHTA, CDR2 FQGNSA. This CDR3 spans 16 amino acids. Trimming took 4 bases from V and 0 from J, leaving 13 bases between them. The CDR3 nucleotides are TGTGCCAGCAGCTGGAGATACTTACTCTCCTACAATGAGCAGTTCTTC. Residues: CASSWRYLLSYNEQFF.